This section outlines one T cell receptor beta chain sequence together with its context. Its target is not known. The data derive from a study of cytomegalovirus exposure and HLA in healthy donors. Study conclusions and caveats: There were around 160 TCR beta chains listed as cytomegalovirus-associated. Per published reports, the classifier diagnosed cytomegalovirus status with high specificity and sensitivity.

The donors were members of the approximately 130-subject validation cohort (separate from the approximately 670-subject first cohort). Generated by immunoSEQ multiplex PCR, the TCRdb table keeps only in-frame clones and is missing some. Of about 130,000 clones detected, 89% appear once; the ten largest clones hold approximately 1.2%. There are 13 residues in the CDR3. Germline loops: CDR1 SGHVS, CDR2 FNYEAQ. V was pared by 5 bases and J by 6 bases, with 10 bases between. The J gene is TRBJ2-2, the V gene TRBV7-6, with D possibly being TRBD1 (5 bases). The clonotype originates from a young woman in good health and CMV-seronegative. Sequencing was carried out using PBMCs. In nucleotides, the CDR3 is TGTGCCAGCAGCCCAGGGATCGCCGGGGAGCTGTTTTTT. Its protein is CASSPGIAGELFF. Full variable domain (outside the CDR3, taken from reference TRBV7-6 and TRBJ2-2): GAGVSQSPRYKVTKRGQDVALRCDPISGHVSLYWYRQALGQGPEFLTYFNYEAQQDKSGLPNDRFSAERPEGSISTLTIQRTEQRDSAMYRCASSPGIAGELFFGEGSRLTVL.